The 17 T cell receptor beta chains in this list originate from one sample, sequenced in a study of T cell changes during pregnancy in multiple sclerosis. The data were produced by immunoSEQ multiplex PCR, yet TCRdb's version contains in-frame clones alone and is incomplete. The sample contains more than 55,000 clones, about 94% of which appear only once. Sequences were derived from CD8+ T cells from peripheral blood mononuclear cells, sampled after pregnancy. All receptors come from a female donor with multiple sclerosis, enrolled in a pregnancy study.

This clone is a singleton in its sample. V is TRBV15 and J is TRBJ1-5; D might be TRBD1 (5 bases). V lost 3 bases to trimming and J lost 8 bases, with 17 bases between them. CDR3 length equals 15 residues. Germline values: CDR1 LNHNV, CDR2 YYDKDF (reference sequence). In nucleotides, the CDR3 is TGTGCCACCAGCAGTATGCGGTCCCCGGGGGAGCCCCAGCATTTT. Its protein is CATSSMRSPGEPQHF.

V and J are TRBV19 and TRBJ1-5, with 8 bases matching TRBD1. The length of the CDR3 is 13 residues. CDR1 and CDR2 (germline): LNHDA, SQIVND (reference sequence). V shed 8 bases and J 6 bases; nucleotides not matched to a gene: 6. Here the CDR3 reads CASQGALGQPQHF. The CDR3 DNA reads TGTGCCAGTCAGGGGGCGTTGGGTCAGCCCCAGCATTTT. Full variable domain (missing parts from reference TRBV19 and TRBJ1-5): DGGITQSPKYLFRKEGQNVTLSCEQNLNHDAMYWYRQDPGQGLRLIYYSQIVNDFQKGDIAEGYSVSREKKESFPLTVTSAQKNPTAFYLCASQGALGQPQHFGDGTRLSIL.

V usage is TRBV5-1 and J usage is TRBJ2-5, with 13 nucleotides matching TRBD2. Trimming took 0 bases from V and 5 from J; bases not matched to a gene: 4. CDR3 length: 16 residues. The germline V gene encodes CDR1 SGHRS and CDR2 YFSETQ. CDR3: CASSLGLAGGVETQYF. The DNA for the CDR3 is TGCGCCAGCAGCTTGGGACTAGCGGGAGGCGTCGAGACCCAGTACTTC. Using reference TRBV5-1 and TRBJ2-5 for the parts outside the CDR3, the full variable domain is KAGVTQTPRYLIKTRGQQVTLSCSPISGHRSVSWYQQTPGQGLQFLFEYFSETQRNKGNFPGRFSGRQFSNSRSEMNVSTLELGDSALYLCASSLGLAGGVETQYFGPGTRLLVL.

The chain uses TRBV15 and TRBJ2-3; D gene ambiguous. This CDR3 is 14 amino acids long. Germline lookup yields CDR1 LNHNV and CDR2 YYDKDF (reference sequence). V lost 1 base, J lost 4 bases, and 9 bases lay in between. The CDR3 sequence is CATSRGRPSDTQYF. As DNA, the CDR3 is TGTGCCACCAGCAGAGGCAGGCCCTCAGATACGCAGTATTTT. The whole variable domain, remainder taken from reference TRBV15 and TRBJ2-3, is DAMVIQNPRYQVTQFGKPVTLSCSQTLNHNVMYWYQQKSSQAPKLLFHYYDKDFNNEADTPDNFQSRRPNTSFCFLDIRSPGLGDTAMYLCATSRGRPSDTQYFGPGTRLTVL.

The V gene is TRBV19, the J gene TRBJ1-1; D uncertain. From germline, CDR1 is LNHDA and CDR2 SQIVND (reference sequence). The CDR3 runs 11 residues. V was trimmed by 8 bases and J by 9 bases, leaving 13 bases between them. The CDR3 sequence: CASGVYAQAFF. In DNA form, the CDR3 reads TGTGCCAGTGGAGTATATGCACAAGCTTTCTTT.

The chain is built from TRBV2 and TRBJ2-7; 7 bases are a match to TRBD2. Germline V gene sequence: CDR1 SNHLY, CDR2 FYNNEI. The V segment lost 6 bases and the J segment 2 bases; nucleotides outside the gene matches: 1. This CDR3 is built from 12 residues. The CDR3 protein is CASRGRAYEQYF. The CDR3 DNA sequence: TGTGCCAGCAGGGGGAGGGCCTACGAGCAGTACTTC.

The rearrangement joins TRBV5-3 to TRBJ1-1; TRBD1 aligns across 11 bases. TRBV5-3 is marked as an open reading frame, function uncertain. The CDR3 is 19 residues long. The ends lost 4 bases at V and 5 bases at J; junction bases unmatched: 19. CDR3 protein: CARSPTAPDRGLRGTEAFF. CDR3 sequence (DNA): TGTGCCAGAAGCCCTACCGCCCCGGACAGGGGGCTCCGGGGGACTGAAGCTTTCTTT.

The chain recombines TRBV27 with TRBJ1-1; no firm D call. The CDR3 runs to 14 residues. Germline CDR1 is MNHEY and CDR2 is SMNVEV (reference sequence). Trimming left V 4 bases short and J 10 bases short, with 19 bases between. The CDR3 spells CASSSSGPLRRAFF. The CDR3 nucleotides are TGTGCCAGCAGTTCATCGGGCCCTCTGCGTCGAGCTTTCTTT.

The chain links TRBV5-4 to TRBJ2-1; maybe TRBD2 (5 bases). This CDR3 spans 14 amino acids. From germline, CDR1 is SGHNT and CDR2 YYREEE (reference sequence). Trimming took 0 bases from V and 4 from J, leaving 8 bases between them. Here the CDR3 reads CASSLAGKYNEQFF. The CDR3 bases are TGTGCCAGCAGCTTGGCGGGGAAATACAATGAGCAGTTCTTC.

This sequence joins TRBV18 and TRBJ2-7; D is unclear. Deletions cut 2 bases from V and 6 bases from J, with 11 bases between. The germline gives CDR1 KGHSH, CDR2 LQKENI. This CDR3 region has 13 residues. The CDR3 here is CASSPTGALEQYF. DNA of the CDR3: TGTGCCAGCTCACCAACCGGAGCCCTCGAGCAGTACTTC.

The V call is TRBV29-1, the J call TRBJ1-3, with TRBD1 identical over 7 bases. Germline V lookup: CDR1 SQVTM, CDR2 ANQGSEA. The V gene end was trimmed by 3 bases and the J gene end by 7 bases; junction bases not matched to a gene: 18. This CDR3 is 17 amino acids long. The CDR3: CSVEVVYGDSGRNTIYF. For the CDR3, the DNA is TGCAGCGTTGAGGTCGTATATGGGGACAGCGGTAGGAACACCATATATTTT.

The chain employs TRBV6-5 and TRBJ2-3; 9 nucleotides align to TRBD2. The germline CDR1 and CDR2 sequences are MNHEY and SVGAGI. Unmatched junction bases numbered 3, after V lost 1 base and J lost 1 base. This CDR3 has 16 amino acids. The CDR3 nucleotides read TGTGCCAGCAGTTACTTGGCGGGAGGGCGCACAGATACGCAGTATTTT. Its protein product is CASSYLAGGRTDTQYF.

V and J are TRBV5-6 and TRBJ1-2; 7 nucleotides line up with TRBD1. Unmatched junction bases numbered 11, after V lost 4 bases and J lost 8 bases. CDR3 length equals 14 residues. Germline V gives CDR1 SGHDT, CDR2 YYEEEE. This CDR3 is CASSIAGGSGGYTF. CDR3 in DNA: TGTGCCAGCAGCATTGCAGGGGGATCGGGCGGCTACACCTTC.

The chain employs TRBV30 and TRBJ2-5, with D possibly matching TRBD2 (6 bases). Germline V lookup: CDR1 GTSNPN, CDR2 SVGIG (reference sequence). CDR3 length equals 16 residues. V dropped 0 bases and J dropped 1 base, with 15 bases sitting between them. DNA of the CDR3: TGTGCCTGGAGTGTACTCGCGGGACGCCTCCAAGAGACCCAGTACTTC. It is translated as CAWSVLAGRLQETQYF.

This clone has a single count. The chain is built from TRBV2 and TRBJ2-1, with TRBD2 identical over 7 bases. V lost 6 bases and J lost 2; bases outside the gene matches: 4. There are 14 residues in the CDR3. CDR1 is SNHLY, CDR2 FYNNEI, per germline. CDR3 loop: CASRGGRTYNEQFF. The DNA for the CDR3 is TGTGCCAGCAGGGGGGGGAGGACCTACAATGAGCAGTTCTTC.

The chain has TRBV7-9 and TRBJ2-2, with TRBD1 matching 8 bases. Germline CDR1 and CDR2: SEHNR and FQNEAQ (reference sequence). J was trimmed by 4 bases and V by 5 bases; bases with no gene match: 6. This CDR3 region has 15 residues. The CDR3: CASSLGQGGTGELFF. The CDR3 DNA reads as TGTGCCAGCAGCCTTGGACAGGGTGGCACCGGGGAGCTGTTTTTT.

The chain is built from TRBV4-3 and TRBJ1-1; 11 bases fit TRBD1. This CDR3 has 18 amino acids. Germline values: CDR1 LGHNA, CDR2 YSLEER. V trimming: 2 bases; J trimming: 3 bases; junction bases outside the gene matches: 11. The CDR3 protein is CASSQPSGTGGTDTEAFF. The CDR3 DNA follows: TGCGCCAGCAGCCAACCTTCCGGGACAGGGGGTACGGACACTGAAGCTTTCTTT.